The 9 T cell receptor beta chains presented below share a single source sample, sequenced in a study of blood T cell repertoires in COVID-19. Some clones are missing from TCRdb's copy, which holds only in-frame ones; the method was immunoSEQ multiplex PCR. This table has fewer than 45,000 clones, more than 75% appearing once. The sequencing input was peripheral blood. The source of these receptors is a man older than 75 with active COVID-19.

This clone appeared once. The rearrangement links TRBV6-5 to TRBJ2-2; D gene ambiguous. Germline CDR1 and CDR2: MNHEY and SVGAGI. Trimming cost V 6 bases and J 6 bases, with 11 bases left between them. The CDR3 is made up of 13 amino acids. CDR3 nucleotide sequence: TGTGCCAGCAGCCTCGTTAGCTCCGGGGAGCTGTTTTTT. Amino acid sequence: CASSLVSSGELFF.

The chain couples TRBV5-1 to TRBJ2-6; a weak D match, TRBD1 (6 bases). CDR3 length: 17 residues. Trimming shortened V by 3 bases and J by 1 base, and 14 bases separated the two germline ends. The germline CDR1 and CDR2 sequences are SGHRS and YFSETQ. Written as DNA, the CDR3 is TGCGCCAGCAGCTCACGGCCGCAGGGGTCTGGGGCCAACGTCCTGACTTTC. Protein sequence: CASSSRPQGSGANVLTF.

CDR3 residues: CASSSSGQELYEQYF. DNA of the CDR3: TGTGCCAGCAGCAGCTCGGGACAGGAGCTCTACGAGCAGTACTTC. The chain has TRBV13 and TRBJ2-7; 8 bases are a match to TRBD1. Germline V gene sequence: CDR1 PRHDT, CDR2 FYEKMQ (reference sequence). V dropped 5 bases and J dropped 3; count of bases not matched to a gene: 9. The CDR3 sequence is 15 residues long.

As DNA, the CDR3 is TGTGCCAGCCCTAGCGGGAGGGCCATCGGTGAGCAGTTCTTC. It yields the protein CASPSGRAIGEQFF. The rearrangement joins TRBV2 to TRBJ2-1; 12 nucleotides agree with TRBD2. The germline V gene has CDR1 SNHLY and CDR2 FYNNEI. The V gene end was trimmed by 8 bases and the J gene end by 9 bases; junction bases not matched to a gene: 8. The CDR3 sequence is 14 residues long.

CDR3 nucleotides: TGTGCCAGCAGCGAGGCCAGATACAATGAGCAGTTCTTC. It is translated as CASSEARYNEQFF. The V and J genes are TRBV7-8 and TRBJ2-1; unclear D gene. Trimming cost V 5 bases and J 4 bases, with 9 bases left between them. Germline lookup yields CDR1 SGHVS and CDR2 FQNEAQ. This CDR3 region has 13 residues. The whole variable domain, remainder taken from reference TRBV7-8 and TRBJ2-1, is GAGVSQSPRYKVAKRGQDVALRCDPISGHVSLFWYQQALGQGPEFLTYFQNEAQLDKSGLPSDRFFAERPEGSVSTLKIQRTQQEDSAVYLCASSEARYNEQFFGPGTRLTVL.

The chain has TRBV24-1 and TRBJ1-5, with TRBD1 as a possible D gene (5 bases). V lost 4 bases and J lost 3, with 12 bases in between. Germline V CDR1 and CDR2: KGHDR, SFDVKD. This CDR3 is 15 amino acids long. Here the CDR3 DNA reads TGTGCCACCAGTGACACGGGGGGTTTCAATCAGCCCCAGCATTTT. Amino acids: CATSDTGGFNQPQHF.

The chain couples TRBV7-2 to TRBJ2-5; TRBD1 agrees at 11 bases. CDR3 length equals 17 residues. J lost 7 bases, V lost 4 bases, and 14 bases had no gene match. The germline CDR1 and CDR2 sequences are SGHTA and FQGNSA. CDR3 sequence (DNA): TGTGCCAGCAGCTCCCAACCGGGCGGGGACAGGGGGATGACCCAGTACTTC. Translation: CASSSQPGGDRGMTQYF.

The rearrangement links TRBV5-4 to TRBJ2-3, with 10 bases that match TRBD2. From germline, CDR1 is SGHNT and CDR2 YYREEE (reference sequence). The CDR3 has 19 residues. V shed 0 bases and J 0 bases; nucleotides not matched to a gene: 10. The CDR3 spells CASSLVGSGRPKSTDTQYF. Here the CDR3 DNA reads TGTGCCAGCAGCTTGGTCGGTAGCGGGAGGCCTAAGAGCACAGATACGCAGTATTTT.

This chain joins TRBV6-6 and TRBJ2-4, with D possibly TRBD2 on 6 matching bases. This CDR3 contains 18 residues. Trimming pared 7 bases from V and 2 bases from J, leaving 24 bases between. The V gene's germline CDR1 is MNHNY and CDR2 SVGAGI (reference sequence). The CDR3 sequence is CASIRDLFPLRSKNIQYF. The CDR3 nucleotides read TGTGCCAGCATTCGGGACTTATTTCCCCTTCGATCCAAAAACATTCAGTACTTC.